This T cell receptor (beta chain) derives from a study of T cell changes during pregnancy in multiple sclerosis. This table comes from immunoSEQ multiplex PCR, and its TCRdb copy is limited to in-frame clones, with some not included. This table has roughly 59,000 clones, 90% to 95% appearing once. CDR3 length: 16 residues. From germline, CDR1 is SGDLS and CDR2 YYNGEE. Trimming removed 3 bases at V and 3 bases at J, with 15 bases between. The sample was CD4+ T cells from peripheral blood mononuclear cells, taken before pregnancy. The sequence was obtained from a female donor with multiple sclerosis, enrolled in a pregnancy study. This chain joins TRBV9 and TRBJ1-4, with D tentatively TRBD1 (6 bases). The CDR3: CASSARGGGANEKLFF. The CDR3 bases are TGTGCCAGCAGCGCCAGAGGAGGGGGGGCTAATGAAAAACTGTTTTTT.